This T cell receptor (beta chain) appears in the sequencing data of a study of PD-1 blockade in classical Hodgkin lymphoma. Germline V gives CDR1 MDHEN, CDR2 SYDVKM. The CDR3 consists of 17 residues. V lost 4 bases and J 8 bases, leaving 23 bases between the germline ends. Study outcomes and limitations: The origin of the repertoire differences remains undefined, with disease activity or prior therapy as possible causes. Complete responders had baseline diversity similar to newly diagnosed patients. Patients with an early start, nivolumab under 1 year after ASCT, were excluded.

Notes on this clone: No antigen is known for it.

Clones were read by immunoSEQ multiplex PCR, and TCRdb kept only the in-frame ones, dropping some. In the table there are about 92,000 clones, around 80% of which are singletons. Stated time point: cycle 4 day 1 (C4D1), after five to seven weeks of nivolumab. All patients experienced relapse after autologous stem cell transplantation, and brentuximab vedotin exposure was variable. Best responses were complete response, partial response or progressive disease. This chain uses TRBV28 with TRBJ1-4; the D gene is possibly TRBD1 (6 bases). This clonotype was sampled from a human donor with classical Hodgkin lymphoma. The material was peripheral blood mononuclear cells (PBMCs), obtained before the fourth cycle of nivolumab. DNA for the CDR3: TGTGCCAGCAGTTCTATCGGGGGGGCGGGAGAGGTAGAAAAACTGTTTTTT. This encodes CASSSIGGAGEVEKLFF.